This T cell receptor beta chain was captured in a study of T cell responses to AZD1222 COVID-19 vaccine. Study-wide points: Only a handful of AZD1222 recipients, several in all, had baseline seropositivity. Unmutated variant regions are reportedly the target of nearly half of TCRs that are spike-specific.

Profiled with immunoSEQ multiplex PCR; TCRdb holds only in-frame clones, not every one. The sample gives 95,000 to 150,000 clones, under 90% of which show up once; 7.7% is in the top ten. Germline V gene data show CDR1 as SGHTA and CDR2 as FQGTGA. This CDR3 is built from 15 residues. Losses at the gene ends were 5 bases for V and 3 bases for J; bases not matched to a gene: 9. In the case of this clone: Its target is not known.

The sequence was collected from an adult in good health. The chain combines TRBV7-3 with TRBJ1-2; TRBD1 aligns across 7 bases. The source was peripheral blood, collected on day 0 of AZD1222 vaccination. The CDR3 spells CASSPQGTVHYGYTF. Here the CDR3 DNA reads TGTGCCAGCAGCCCTCAAGGGACAGTCCACTATGGCTACACCTTC.